A single sample is the source of the 3 T cell receptor beta chains below, sequenced in a study of neurological immune-mediated disorders. TCRdb called the 5' RACE reads again in MiXCR, with one record for every CDR3 protein. The repertoire consists of about 49,000 distinct CDR3 sequences, with over 10% occurring once and the leading ten covering 4.5%. Time point noted: longitudinal time-point 2. The sequencing sample was made of PBMCs. These receptors were taken from a male donor with HTLV-1-associated myelopathy (HAM/TSP).

This clonotype turned up a few times. The rearrangement links TRBV27 to TRBJ1-5; D might be TRBD1 (6 bases). Looked up from germline, CDR1 is MNHEY and CDR2 is SMNVEV (reference sequence). CDR3 size: 15 residues. The ends were cut back, 5 bases at V and 1 base at J, with 12 bases in the middle. The CDR3 nucleotides read TGTGCCAGCAGTCGGGGGGCGCGGAGCAATCAGCCCCAGCATTTT. This codes for CASSRGARSNQPQHF.

The chain carries TRBV20-1 and TRBJ2-3; D is undetermined. Trimming took off 0 bases at V and 4 bases at J, with 2 bases between the two ends. CDR1 is DFQATT and CDR2 is SNEGSKA in the germline V gene (reference sequence). The CDR3 contains 11 residues. The CDR3 sequence: CSARDADTQYF. DNA of the CDR3: TGCAGTGCTAGAGATGCAGATACGCAGTATTTT.

There are many counts of this clonotype. This chain's CDR3 is CASSLDPGLAGGAQYF. The CDR3 DNA reads TGCGCCAGCAGCTTGGACCCGGGACTAGCGGGTGGGGCCCAGTACTTC. The chain combines TRBV5-1 with TRBJ2-5; 12 bases line up with TRBD2. The junction had 9 bases not matched to a gene; V was cut back by 0 bases and J by 9 bases. In germline, CDR1 is SGHRS, CDR2 YFSETQ. This CDR3 comprises 16 residues.